The 4 T cell receptor beta chains in this list originate from one sample, sequenced in a study of blood T cell repertoires in COVID-19. The data were produced by immunoSEQ multiplex PCR, yet TCRdb's version contains in-frame clones alone and is incomplete. This sample yields approximately 200,000 clones, of which over 75% are seen a single time; around 12% belongs to the top ten. The sequencing input was peripheral blood. Source of these receptors: a woman between 50 and 59 years old with acute or convalescent COVID-19.

The rearrangement uses TRBV5-6 and TRBJ1-2; D is uncertain. This CDR3 comprises 14 residues. V was cut by 0 bases and J by 6 bases, with 12 bases left in between. Germline V CDR1 and CDR2: SGHDT, YYEEEE. This CDR3 is CASSLGEGVNGYTF. The CDR3 coding sequence is TGTGCCAGCAGCTTGGGGGAGGGCGTTAATGGCTACACCTTC. The full variable domain, in which reference TRBV5-6 and TRBJ1-2 provide the parts outside the CDR3, is DAGVTQSPTHLIKTRGQQVTLRCSPKSGHDTVSWYQQALGQGPQFIFQYYEEEERQRGNFPDRFSGHQFPNYSSELNVNALLLGDSALYLCASSLGEGVNGYTFGSGTRLTVV.

The rearrangement links TRBV3-1 (or the pseudogene TRBV3-2) to TRBJ1-4; D is ambiguous. The germline V gene has CDR1 LGHDT and CDR2 YNNKEL (reference sequence). CDR3 size: 13 residues. V was pared by 1 base and J by 8 bases, with 8 bases between. The CDR3 coding sequence is TGTGCCAGCAGCCAAGGCGGCGGAGAAAAACTGTTTTTT. Translating gives CASSQGGGEKLFF.

This rearrangement joins TRBV5-1 to TRBJ1-4, with D perhaps matching TRBD1 (5 bases). Per the germline V gene, CDR1 is SGHRS and CDR2 is YFSETQ. This CDR3 region has 16 residues. The germline V and J ends were trimmed by 5 bases and 5 bases, with 19 bases remaining between them. CDR3 region: CASRHQGIGGNEKLFF. The DNA for the CDR3 is TGCGCCAGCAGGCACCAGGGAATCGGTGGAAATGAAAAACTGTTTTTT.

The chain links TRBV5-5 to TRBJ1-5; D is undetermined. Trimming left V 0 bases short and J 0 bases short, with 4 bases between. Germline V gene lookup returns CDR1 SGHKS and CDR2 YYEKEE (reference sequence). There are 14 residues in the CDR3. The CDR3 DNA is TGTGCCAGCAGCTTGGCCATTAGCAATCAGCCCCAGCATTTT. This codes for CASSLAISNQPQHF.